The 23 T cell receptor beta chains below were found in one sample sequenced in a study of T cells in Graves' hyperthyroidism and ophthalmopathy. Amplification targeted TCR beta CDR3 regions from RNA transcripts. First-round RT-PCR of the TCR CDR3 relied on the HTBI primer set. From the multiplex PCR reads, TCRdb called clonotypes with MiXCR, one entry per CDR3 protein. Of about 250,000 distinct CDR3 sequences detected, approximately 25% appear once; the ten largest clones hold approximately 35%. The material sequenced was blood. Source of these receptors: a woman aged 40 to 50 with Graves' ophthalmopathy.

The chain employs TRBV29-1 and TRBJ1-1, with D tentatively TRBD1 (6 bases). Trimming pared 2 bases from V and 1 base from J, leaving 11 bases between. This CDR3 comprises 14 residues. CDR1 is SQVTM and CDR2 is ANQGSEA in the germline V gene. Written as DNA, the CDR3 is TGCAGCGTTGAAACCGGGACACCGAACACTGAAGCTTTCTTT. Translation: CSVETGTPNTEAFF.

This clonotype was seen at least ten times. The J gene is TRBJ2-7, the V gene TRBV4-1, with 8 bases lining up with TRBD2. The CDR3 extends over 17 amino acids. The germline CDR1 and CDR2 sequences are MGHRA and YSYEKL. Trimming took 0 bases from V and 1 from J; bases not matched to a gene: 8. CDR3 nucleotide sequence: TGCGCCAGCAGCCAAGATGAAAGAGCGGGAGCTTCCTACGAGCAGTACTTC. This sequence encodes CASSQDERAGASYEQYF.

In its sample, this clonotype was seen many times. The chain is built from TRBV5-1 and TRBJ1-2; TRBD1 matches at 8 bases. The ends lost 4 bases at V and 6 bases at J; junction bases unmatched: 5. The CDR3 sequence is 13 residues long. The germline V gene has CDR1 SGHRS and CDR2 YFSETQ. The CDR3 reads CASSIGQGNGYTF. DNA for the CDR3: TGCGCCAGCAGCATCGGACAGGGCAATGGCTACACCTTC.

This clonotype was detected ten times or more. The V gene is TRBV20-1, the J gene TRBJ1-1; D unclear. Germline loops: CDR1 DFQATT, CDR2 SNEGSKA (reference sequence). The germline V and J ends were trimmed by 3 bases and 1 base, with 9 bases remaining between them. CDR3 size: 13 residues. For the CDR3, the DNA is TGCAGTGCTAGTAACGCGGGGAACACTGAAGCTTTCTTT. Its translation is CSASNAGNTEAFF.

This clonotype has just one count. This chain joins TRBV5-1 and TRBJ2-7; D uncertain. Germline CDR1 and CDR2: SGHRS and YFSETQ. Between the trimmed V and J ends, which lost 6 bases and 2 bases, there was a span of 18 bases. This CDR3 spans 15 amino acids. The CDR3 sequence is CASKVLSSSTYEQYF. The CDR3 region has the DNA TGCGCCAGCAAGGTCCTAAGCTCCTCAACCTACGAGCAGTACTTC.

This clonotype has a count of ten or more. This rearrangement joins TRBV11-2 to TRBJ2-4; D gene ambiguous. The CDR3 covers 11 residues. The V gene's germline CDR1 is SGHAT and CDR2 FQNNGV. V shed 5 bases and J shed 8 bases, with 7 bases lying between them. Written as DNA, the CDR3 is TGTGCCAGCAGCGGGATGGACATTCAGTACTTC. Protein sequence: CASSGMDIQYF.

The table lists this clonotype with many counts. The V call is TRBV27, the J call TRBJ2-7; TRBD1 aligns across 12 bases. The V and J ends lost 10 bases and 5 bases, in that order; junction bases with no gene match: 6. CDR1 is MNHEY and CDR2 is SMNVEV in the germline V gene (reference sequence). The CDR3 is 13 amino acids. CDR3 nucleotide sequence: TGTGCCACCTCCGGGACAGGGGGCGACGAGCAGTACTTC. Amino acids: CATSGTGGDEQYF.

Notes on this clonotype: This may arise from a read error, as a much more abundant clone is one base away. The CDR3 does not end in the conserved phenylalanine or tryptophan, so this is likely a read error. This chain uses TRBV3-1 with TRBJ2-7, with 11 bases aligning to TRBD2. There are 15 residues in the CDR3. Germline V lookup: CDR1 LGHDT, CDR2 YNNKEL (reference sequence). The ends lost 1 base at V and 6 bases at J; junction bases unmatched: 5. DNA for the CDR3: TGTGCCAGCAGCCAAGCCGGGACTAGCGGTTCCGAGCAGTACATC. This encodes CASSQAGTSGSEQYI.

Many counts were recorded for this clonotype. The rearrangement links TRBV5-1 to TRBJ1-2; D gene unclear. The CDR3 extends over 13 amino acids. Germline-derived CDR1 and CDR2 are SGHRS and YFSETQ. Trimming stripped 4 bases from V and 8 bases from J, with 15 bases between. The CDR3 spells CASSGRQGRGYTF. The CDR3 bases are TGCGCCAGCAGCGGCCGACAAGGCCGGGGCTACACCTTC.

This clonotype was seen ten or more times. V usage is TRBV6-4 and J usage is TRBJ2-7; D gene ambiguous. With 7 bases removed from V and 7 bases from J, the gap between germline ends came to 35 bases. This CDR3 has 19 residues. The V gene's germline CDR1 is MRHNA and CDR2 SNTAGT. This CDR3 reads CASTTPLVRLGVRLGEQYF. CDR3 in DNA: TGTGCCAGCACCACACCCCTCGTCCGGCTTGGTGTGAGGCTAGGGGAGCAGTACTTC.

This clonotype has more than one count but fewer than ten. This rearrangement joins TRBV27 to TRBJ2-2; D is perhaps TRBD1 (8 bases). This CDR3 has 18 residues. Germline loops: CDR1 MNHEY, CDR2 SMNVEV (reference sequence). V dropped 0 bases and J dropped 3 bases, with 17 bases sitting between them. The CDR3 loop reads CASSLSSQGAGDTGELFF. CDR3 nucleotides: TGTGCCAGCAGTTTATCGAGTCAGGGGGCGGGGGACACCGGGGAGCTGTTTTTT.

This clonotype occurred many times. The J gene is TRBJ2-7, the V gene TRBV19; D is tentatively TRBD1 or TRBD2 (5 bases each). Germline-derived CDR1 and CDR2 are LNHDA and SQIVND (reference sequence). This CDR3 comprises 13 residues. V lost 6 bases to trimming and J lost 4 bases, with 13 bases between them. CDR3 DNA sequence: TGTGCCAGTAGCCGGGACCAATTATACGAGCAGTACTTC. It codes for CASSRDQLYEQYF.

The chain carries TRBV9 and TRBJ2-7; TRBD2 aligns across 7 bases. Trimming removed 2 bases from V and 1 base from J; junction bases left unmatched: 3. This CDR3 has 14 amino acids. Germline-derived CDR1 and CDR2 are SGDLS and YYNGEE. CDR3 sequence reads: CASSVSGGSYEQYF. For the CDR3, the DNA is TGTGCCAGCAGCGTTTCCGGGGGGTCCTACGAGCAGTACTTC.

In this sample, this clonotype is medium-sized. The rearrangement joins TRBV28 to TRBJ1-1; D unresolved. The germline gives CDR1 MDHEN, CDR2 SYDVKM. There are 14 residues in the CDR3. V was shortened by 5 bases and J by 0 bases, with 10 bases between the two germline ends. For the CDR3, the DNA is TGTGCCAGCAGTAACGAGGGAATGAACACTGAAGCTTTCTTT. This sequence encodes CASSNEGMNTEAFF.

V is TRBV6-2 or TRBV6-3 and J is TRBJ1-5; perhaps TRBD1 as D (5 bases). The CDR3 has 14 residues. Deletions cut 2 bases from V and 4 bases from J, with 9 bases between. Germline V gene lookup returns CDR1 MNHEY and CDR2 SVGEGT. CDR3 nucleotides: TGTGCCAGCAGTTACCCCGGACAAAATCAGCCCCAGCATTTT. It codes for CASSYPGQNQPQHF.

The chain links TRBV7-2 to TRBJ2-7; no clear D. The V end lost 1 base, the J end lost 3 bases, and 13 bases lay between the germline ends. This CDR3 spans 15 amino acids. CDR1 and CDR2 (germline): SGHTA, FQGNSA. The CDR3 region has the DNA TGTGCCAGCAGCTTAGGGGGAACCATAAACTACGAGCAGTACTTC. This translates into CASSLGGTINYEQYF.

In this sample, this clonotype turned up many times. This chain connects TRBV30 to TRBJ1-1, with D tentatively TRBD1 (5 bases). CDR1 and CDR2 from the germline V gene are GTSNPN and SVGIG (reference sequence). Trimming stripped 0 bases from V and 1 base from J, with 12 bases between. This CDR3 is built from 15 residues. DNA of the CDR3: TGTGCCTGGAGTGTACATACAGGTGGGAACACTGAAGCTTTCTTT. Translated, it gives CAWSVHTGGNTEAFF.

This clonotype was recorded at least ten times. This CDR3 reads CASTLGVGYGYTF. The CDR3 region has the DNA TGTGCCAGCACCCTCGGGGTCGGCTATGGCTACACCTTC. The genes are TRBV6-1 and TRBJ1-2; D call uncertain. There are 13 residues in the CDR3. Germline V gives CDR1 MNHNS, CDR2 SASEGT. Trimming cost V 7 bases and J 4 bases, with 13 bases left between them.

This clonotype was counted many times. The V and J genes are TRBV11-2 and TRBJ1-2; a weak D match, TRBD1 (6 bases). This CDR3 has 18 residues. With 4 bases removed from V and 2 bases from J, the gap between germline ends came to 23 bases. CDR1 is SGHAT, CDR2 FQNNGV, per germline. CDR3 nucleotide sequence: TGTGCCAGCAGCTCCCATCCCCAACGGGCAGGGGAGAACTATGGCTACACCTTC. It codes for CASSSHPQRAGENYGYTF.

This clonotype has ten or more counts. The chain is built from TRBV7-6 and TRBJ2-3; weak D call: TRBD2 (5 bases). This CDR3 contains 15 residues. V was clipped by 1 base and J by 2 bases, with 10 bases between them. Germline V gene data show CDR1 as SGHVS and CDR2 as FNYEAQ. Here the CDR3 reads CASSLEGVITDTQYF. The CDR3 DNA reads as TGTGCCAGCAGCTTAGAGGGAGTGATCACAGATACGCAGTATTTT.

This clonotype has at least ten counts. V is TRBV11-2 and J is TRBJ2-5, with D perhaps being TRBD1 or TRBD2 (6 bases each). Trimming removed 1 base from V and 1 base from J, with 13 bases in between. The germline V gene has CDR1 SGHAT and CDR2 FQNNGV. The CDR3 runs to 16 residues. The DNA of the CDR3 is TGTGCCAGCAGCTTAGGTCCCCCGGGGGCCCAAGAGACCCAGTACTTC. Translating gives CASSLGPPGAQETQYF.

The V and J genes are TRBV30 and TRBJ1-1; D uncertain. Germline loops: CDR1 GTSNPN, CDR2 SVGIG (reference sequence). Between the trimmed V and J ends, which lost 5 bases and 2 bases, there was a span of 21 bases. CDR3 size: 16 residues. The DNA for the CDR3 is TGTGCCTGGTCTCGGGATTTTCTACGGAGTAACACTGAAGCTTTCTTT. Its protein product is CAWSRDFLRSNTEAFF.

This clonotype was found a few times. The rearrangement uses TRBV6-1 and TRBJ2-2; D might be TRBD1 or TRBD2, each matching 5 bases. The length of the CDR3 is 12 residues. The V gene lost 10 bases and the J gene lost 2 bases, with 8 bases spanning the gap. CDR1 MNHNS and CDR2 SASEGT come from the germline V gene. The CDR3 bases are TGTGCCACCCGGGACAACACCGGGGAGCTGTTTTTT. It yields the protein CATRDNTGELFF.